This T cell receptor beta chain was retrieved from a study of neurological immune-mediated disorders. Described time point: longitudinal time-point 1 (baseline). This clonotype has ten or more counts. TCRdb fed the 5' RACE reads into MiXCR, producing one record per CDR3 protein. The sample lists 55,000 to 75,000 distinct CDR3 sequences, roughly an eighth occurring once. Germline V gives CDR1 LGHDT, CDR2 YNNKEL (reference sequence). V dropped 1 base and J dropped 3 bases, with 7 bases sitting between them. The CDR3 extends over 14 amino acids. The sample comprised PBMCs. This TCR was recovered from a female donor with HTLV-1-associated myelopathy (HAM/TSP). This chain links TRBV3-1 with TRBJ2-1; D gene ambiguous. The CDR3 DNA is TGTGCCAGCAGCCAAGTCTCGGTCTACAATGAGCAGTTCTTC. As protein: CASSQVSVYNEQFF.